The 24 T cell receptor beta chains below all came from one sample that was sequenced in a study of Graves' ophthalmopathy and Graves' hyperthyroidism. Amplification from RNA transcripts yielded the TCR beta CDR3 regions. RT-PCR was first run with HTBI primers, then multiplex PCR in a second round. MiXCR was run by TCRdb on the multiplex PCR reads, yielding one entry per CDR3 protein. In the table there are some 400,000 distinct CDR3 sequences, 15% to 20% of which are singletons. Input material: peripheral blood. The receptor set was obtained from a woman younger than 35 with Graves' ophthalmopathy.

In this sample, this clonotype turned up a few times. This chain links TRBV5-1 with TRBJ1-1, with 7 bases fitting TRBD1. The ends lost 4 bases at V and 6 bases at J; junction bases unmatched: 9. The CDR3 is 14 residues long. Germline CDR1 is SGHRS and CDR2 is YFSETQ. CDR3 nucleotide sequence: TGCGCCAGCAGCCTTACAGGGGACGGAGCTGAAGCTTTCTTT. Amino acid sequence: CASSLTGDGAEAFF.

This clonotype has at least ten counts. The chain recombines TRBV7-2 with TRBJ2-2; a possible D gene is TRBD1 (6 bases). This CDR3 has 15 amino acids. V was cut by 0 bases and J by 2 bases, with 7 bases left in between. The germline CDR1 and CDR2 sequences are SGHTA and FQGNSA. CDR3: CASSLARGNTGELFF. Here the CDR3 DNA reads TGTGCCAGCAGCTTAGCCAGGGGTAACACCGGGGAGCTGTTTTTT.

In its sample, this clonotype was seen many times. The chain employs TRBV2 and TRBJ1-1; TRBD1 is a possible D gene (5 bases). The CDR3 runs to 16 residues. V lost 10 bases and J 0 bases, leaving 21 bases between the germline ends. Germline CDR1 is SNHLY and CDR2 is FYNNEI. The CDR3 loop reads CAISGRVIFMNTEAFF. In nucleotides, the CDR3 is TGTGCCATAAGTGGCAGGGTGATTTTCATGAACACTGAAGCTTTCTTT.

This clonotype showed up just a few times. The CDR3 sequence: CSARDWAGVEETQYF. The CDR3 region has the DNA TGCAGTGCTAGAGATTGGGCAGGCGTGGAAGAGACCCAGTACTTC. This chain links TRBV20-1 with TRBJ2-5, with D hard to call. This CDR3 spans 15 amino acids. The V gene's germline CDR1 is DFQATT and CDR2 SNEGSKA (reference sequence). V was clipped by 0 bases and J by 3 bases, with 14 bases between them.

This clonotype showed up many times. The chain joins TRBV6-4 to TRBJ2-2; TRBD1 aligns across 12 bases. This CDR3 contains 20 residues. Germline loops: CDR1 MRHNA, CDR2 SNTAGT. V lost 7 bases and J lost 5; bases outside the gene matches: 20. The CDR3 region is CASIKYRDRGLMKGTGELFF. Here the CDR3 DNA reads TGTGCCAGCATCAAGTACCGGGACAGGGGGCTGATGAAGGGAACCGGGGAGCTGTTTTTT.

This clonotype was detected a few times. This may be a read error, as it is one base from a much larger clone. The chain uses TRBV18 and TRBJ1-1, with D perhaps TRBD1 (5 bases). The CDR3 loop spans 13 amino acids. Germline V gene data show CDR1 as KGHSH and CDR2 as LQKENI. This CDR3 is CAGSKGADTEAFF. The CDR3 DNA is TGTGCCGGCTCAAAAGGGGCTGACACTGAAGCTTTCTTT.

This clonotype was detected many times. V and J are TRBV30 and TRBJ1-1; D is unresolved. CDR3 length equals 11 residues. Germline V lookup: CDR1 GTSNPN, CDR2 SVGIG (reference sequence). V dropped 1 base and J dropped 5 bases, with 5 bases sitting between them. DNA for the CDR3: TGTGCCTGGAGTGGGGAAACTGAAGCTTTCTTT. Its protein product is CAWSGETEAFF.

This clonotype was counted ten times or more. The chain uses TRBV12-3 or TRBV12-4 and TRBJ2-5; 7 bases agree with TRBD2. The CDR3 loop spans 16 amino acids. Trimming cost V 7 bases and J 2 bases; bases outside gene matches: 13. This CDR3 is CASKEHRAGVQETQYF. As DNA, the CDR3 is TGTGCCAGCAAAGAACACCGGGCGGGGGTTCAAGAGACCCAGTACTTC.

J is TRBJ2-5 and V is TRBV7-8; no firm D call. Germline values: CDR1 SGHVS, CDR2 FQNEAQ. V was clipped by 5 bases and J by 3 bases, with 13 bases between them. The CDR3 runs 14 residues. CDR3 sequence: CASSPLSSEETQYF. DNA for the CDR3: TGTGCCAGCAGCCCGCTTAGTTCTGAAGAGACCCAGTACTTC.

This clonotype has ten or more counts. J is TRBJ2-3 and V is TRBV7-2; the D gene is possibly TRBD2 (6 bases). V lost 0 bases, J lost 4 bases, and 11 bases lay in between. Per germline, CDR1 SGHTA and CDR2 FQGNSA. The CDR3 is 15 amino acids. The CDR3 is CASSLAGGRADTQYF. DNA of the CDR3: TGTGCCAGCAGCTTAGCGGGGGGACGGGCAGATACGCAGTATTTT.

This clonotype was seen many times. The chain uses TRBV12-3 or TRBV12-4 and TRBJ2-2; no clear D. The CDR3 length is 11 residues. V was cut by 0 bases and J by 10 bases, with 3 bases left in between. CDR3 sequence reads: CASSLAKELFF. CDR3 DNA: TGTGCCAGCAGTTTAGCTAAGGAGCTGTTTTTT.

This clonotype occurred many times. The chain's CDR3 is CASSIIGQGAYTEAFF. The CDR3 DNA is TGTGCCAGTAGTATCATTGGACAGGGGGCCTACACTGAAGCTTTCTTT. The J gene is TRBJ1-1, the V gene TRBV19; 11 bases map to TRBD1. Germline values: CDR1 LNHDA, CDR2 SQIVND (reference sequence). The CDR3 is made up of 16 amino acids. The V segment lost 3 bases and the J segment 3 bases; nucleotides outside the gene matches: 6.

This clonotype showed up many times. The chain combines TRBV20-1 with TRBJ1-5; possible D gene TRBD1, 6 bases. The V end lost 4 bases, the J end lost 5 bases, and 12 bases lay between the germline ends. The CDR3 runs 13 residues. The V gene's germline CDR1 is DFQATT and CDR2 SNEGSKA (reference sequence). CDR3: CSANRQVDQPQHF. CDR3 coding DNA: TGCAGTGCTAACCGACAGGTTGATCAGCCCCAGCATTTT.

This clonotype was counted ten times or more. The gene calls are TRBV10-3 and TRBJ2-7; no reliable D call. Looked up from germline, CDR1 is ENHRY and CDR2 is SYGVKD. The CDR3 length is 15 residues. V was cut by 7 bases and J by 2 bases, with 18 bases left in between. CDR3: CAINQDRTTTYEQYF. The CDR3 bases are TGTGCCATCAACCAAGACCGAACTACCACCTACGAGCAGTACTTC.

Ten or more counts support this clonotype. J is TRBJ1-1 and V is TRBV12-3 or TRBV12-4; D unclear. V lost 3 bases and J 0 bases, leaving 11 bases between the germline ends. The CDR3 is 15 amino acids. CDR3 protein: CASSFGVLMNTEAFF. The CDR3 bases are TGTGCCAGCAGTTTCGGGGTCCTGATGAACACTGAAGCTTTCTTT.

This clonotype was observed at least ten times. For the CDR3, the DNA is TGTGCCTCTCAAATAGGCGGCACCAGCTCCTACGAGCAGTACTTC. It specifies CASQIGGTSSYEQYF. This sequence joins TRBV6-1 and TRBJ2-7, with unresolved D. V dropped 11 bases and J dropped 0 bases, with 20 bases sitting between them. Germline V gene lookup returns CDR1 MNHNS and CDR2 SASEGT. CDR3 length: 15 residues.

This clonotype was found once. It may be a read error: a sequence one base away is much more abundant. The CDR3 loop is CASNQGGQPPIYGYTF. CDR3 DNA: TGTGCCAGCAACCAGGGGGGACAGCCCCCTATCTATGGCTACACCTTC. The chain is built from TRBV9 and TRBJ1-2; 7 bases agree with TRBD1. CDR3 length: 16 amino acids. Germline V CDR1 and CDR2: SGDLS, YYNGEE. Unmatched junction bases numbered 15, after V lost 6 bases and J lost 4 bases.

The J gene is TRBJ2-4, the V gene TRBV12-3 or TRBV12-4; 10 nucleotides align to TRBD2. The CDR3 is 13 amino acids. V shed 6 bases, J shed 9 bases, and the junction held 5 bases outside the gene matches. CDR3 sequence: CASSSSGSSIQYF. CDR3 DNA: TGTGCCAGCAGCTCTAGCGGGAGTAGCATTCAGTACTTC.

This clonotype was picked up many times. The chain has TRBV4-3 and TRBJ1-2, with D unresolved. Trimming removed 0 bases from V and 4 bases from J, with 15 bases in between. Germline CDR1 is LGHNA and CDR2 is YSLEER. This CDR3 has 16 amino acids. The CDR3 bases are TGCGCCAGCAGCCAAGATCGAGGAGGATCGACCTATGGCTACACCTTC. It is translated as CASSQDRGGSTYGYTF.

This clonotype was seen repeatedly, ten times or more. This CDR3 reads CSVEGGRAPYEQYF. CDR3 nucleotide sequence: TGCAGCGTTGAAGGGGGCAGGGCCCCTTACGAGCAGTACTTC. The genes are TRBV29-1 and TRBJ2-7; D might be TRBD1 (5 bases). Trimming stripped 1 base from V and 4 bases from J, with 14 bases between. Germline V lookup: CDR1 SQVTM, CDR2 ANQGSEA. The CDR3 runs to 14 residues.

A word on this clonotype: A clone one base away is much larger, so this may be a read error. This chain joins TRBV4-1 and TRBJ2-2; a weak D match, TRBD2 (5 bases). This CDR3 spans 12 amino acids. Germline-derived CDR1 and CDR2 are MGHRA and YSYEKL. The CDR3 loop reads CASRQVEGERTF. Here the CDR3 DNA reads TGCGCCAGCAGACAAGTCGAGGGAGAACGGACTTTT.

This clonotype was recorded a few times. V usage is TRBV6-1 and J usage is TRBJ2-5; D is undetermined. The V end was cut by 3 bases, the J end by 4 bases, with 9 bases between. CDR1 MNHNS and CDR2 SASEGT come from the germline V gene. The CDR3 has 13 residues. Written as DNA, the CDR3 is TGTGCCAGCAGTGAGGGATTTCGAGAGACCCAGTACTTC. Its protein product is CASSEGFRETQYF.

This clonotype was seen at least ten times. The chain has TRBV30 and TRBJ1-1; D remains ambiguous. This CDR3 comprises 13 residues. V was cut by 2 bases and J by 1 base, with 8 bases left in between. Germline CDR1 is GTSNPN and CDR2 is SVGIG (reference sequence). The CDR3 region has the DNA TGTGCCTGGAGTATCCAGGAGAACACTGAAGCTTTCTTT. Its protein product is CAWSIQENTEAFF. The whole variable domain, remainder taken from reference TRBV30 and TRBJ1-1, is SQTIHQWPATLVQPVGSPLSLECTVEGTSNPNLYWYRQAAGRGLQLLFYSVGIGQISSEVPQNLSASRPQDRQFILSSKKLLLSDSGFYLCAWSIQENTEAFFGQGTRLTVV.

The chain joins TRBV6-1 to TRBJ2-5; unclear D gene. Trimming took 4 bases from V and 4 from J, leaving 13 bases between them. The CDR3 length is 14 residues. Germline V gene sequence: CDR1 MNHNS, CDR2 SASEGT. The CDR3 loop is CASSAGRWRETQYF. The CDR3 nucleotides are TGTGCCAGCAGTGCCGGTCGATGGAGAGAGACCCAGTACTTC.